A single sample is the source of the 11 T cell receptor beta chains below, sequenced in a study of blood T cell repertoires in COVID-19. Libraries were prepared by immunoSEQ multiplex PCR; TCRdb keeps only in-frame clonotypes and omits some of them. The profile shows about 170,000 clones, about four fifths of them singletons. The sequencing sample was made of peripheral blood. The origin of the receptors is a man aged 70-80 years with active or convalescent COVID-19.

The sample holds one count of this clone. The chain employs TRBV3-1 (or the pseudogene TRBV3-2) and TRBJ2-1, with a weak D call TRBD2 (5 bases). Trimming cost V 3 bases and J 8 bases, with 20 bases left between them. This CDR3 has 16 amino acids. Germline-derived CDR1 and CDR2 are LGHDT and YNNKEL (reference sequence). Written as DNA, the CDR3 is TGTGCCAGCAGCCACAGTGGTTTGTACGGGAAGGATGAGCAGTTCTTC. Translating gives CASSHSGLYGKDEQFF.

The chain combines TRBV19 with TRBJ1-3; D is unresolved. The V gene lost 7 bases and the J gene lost 0 bases, with 19 bases spanning the gap. There are 17 residues in the CDR3. Germline V gene lookup returns CDR1 LNHDA and CDR2 SQIVND (reference sequence). CDR3 nucleotide sequence: TGTGCCAGTACCCTCCGGGAGGACGGAAGCTCTGGAAACACCATATATTTT. Amino acids: CASTLREDGSSGNTIYF.

V gene TRBV7-2 combines with J gene TRBJ1-3; D is unresolved. With 5 bases removed from V and 8 bases from J, the gap between germline ends came to 10 bases. Germline V gives CDR1 SGHTA, CDR2 FQGNSA. CDR3 size: 12 residues. CDR3 protein: CASSLRFDTIYF. The CDR3 DNA sequence: TGTGCCAGCAGCCTTCGTTTTGACACCATATATTTT.

The chain has TRBV9 and TRBJ2-7, with TRBD2 identical over 15 bases. V shed 3 bases and J 2 bases; nucleotides not matched to a gene: 6. CDR3 size: 17 residues. CDR1 is SGDLS, CDR2 YYNGEE, per germline. DNA for the CDR3: TGTGCCAGCAGCGGGACTAGCGGGAGGGTCTCCCCCTACGAGCAGTACTTC. This translates into CASSGTSGRVSPYEQYF.

This chain links TRBV4-3 with TRBJ2-1, with 7 bases lining up with TRBD2. CDR3 length: 14 residues. Germline CDR1 is LGHNA and CDR2 is YSLEER. V was pared by 6 bases and J by 3 bases, with 5 bases of the junction left unmatched. The CDR3 DNA reads as TGCGCCAGCAGGGGGAGGGCGGACTACAATGAGCAGTTCTTC. It specifies CASRGRADYNEQFF.

The chain joins TRBV12-3 or TRBV12-4 to TRBJ1-5; D unclear. The CDR3 extends over 13 amino acids. The germline V and J ends were trimmed by 1 base and 7 bases, with 8 bases remaining between them. CDR3 sequence (DNA): TGTGCCAGCAGTTTAGGACTGCCACAGCCCCAGCATTTT. The encoded protein is CASSLGLPQPQHF.

J is TRBJ2-5 and V is TRBV18, with D tentatively TRBD1 (6 bases). The CDR3 is made up of 15 amino acids. The V end was cut by 0 bases, the J end by 9 bases, with 17 bases between. Germline values: CDR1 KGHSH, CDR2 LQKENI. The CDR3, as DNA: TGTGCCAGCTCACCACCCGCCAGGGGAGCGAAGGCCCAGTACTTC. It encodes CASSPPARGAKAQYF.

V usage is TRBV7-9 and J usage is TRBJ1-4; D is uncertain. V was pared by 7 bases and J by 2 bases, with 8 bases between. Germline V lookup: CDR1 SEHNR, CDR2 FQNEAQ (reference sequence). The CDR3 spans 13 residues. The CDR3 nucleotides read TGTGCCAGCAATCGGGGTACTAATGAAAAACTGTTTTTT. Its translation: CASNRGTNEKLFF.

This chain connects TRBV6-5 to TRBJ2-2, with D perhaps TRBD1 (5 bases). The CDR3 loop spans 15 amino acids. The germline V gene has CDR1 MNHEY and CDR2 SVGAGI. Trimming stripped 9 bases from V and 6 bases from J, with 20 bases between. The CDR3 loop is CASRWGRASAGELFF. In DNA, the CDR3 is TGTGCCAGTCGGTGGGGCAGGGCATCTGCCGGGGAGCTGTTTTTT.

The V gene is TRBV4-1, the J gene TRBJ1-4; D perhaps matches TRBD1 (5 bases). This CDR3 comprises 16 residues. CDR1 MGHRA and CDR2 YSYEKL come from the germline V gene. Trimming took 1 base from V and 3 from J, leaving 12 bases between them. The CDR3, as DNA: TGCGCCAGCAGCCAAGGCTGGTCGGGGGCTAATGAAAAACTGTTTTTT. This sequence encodes CASSQGWSGANEKLFF.

The J gene is TRBJ1-4, the V gene TRBV6-6; 9 nucleotides match TRBD1. V lost 7 bases to trimming and J lost 6 bases; unmatched junction nucleotides: 6. Germline values: CDR1 MNHNY, CDR2 SVGAGI (reference sequence). There are 14 residues in the CDR3. The CDR3 spells CASTRTGEDEKLFF. In DNA form, the CDR3 reads TGTGCCAGCACCCGGACAGGGGAAGATGAAAAACTGTTTTTT.